A single sample gave rise to the 27 T cell receptor beta chains below, sequenced in a study of cytomegalovirus exposure and HLA in healthy donors. The PCR used 60 Vbeta and 13 Jbeta primers. The method was immunoSEQ multiplex PCR; TCRdb's version includes in-frame clones alone and lacks a portion of them. Seen here are 150,000 to 200,000 clones, around 74% observed once, and the top ten hold about 3.1%. The sample consisted of PBMCs. Receptors were obtained from a female donor in good health and CMV-seronegative.

There are a few counts of this clone. J is TRBJ2-7 and V is TRBV5-1, with D tentatively TRBD2 (7 bases). The germline CDR1 and CDR2 sequences are SGHRS and YFSETQ. The CDR3 spans 13 residues. V gave up 2 bases and J gave up 9 bases, with 15 bases separating them. This CDR3 is CASSLSPGGGQYF. CDR3 in DNA: TGCGCCAGCAGCTTATCCCCGGGGGGCGGGCAGTACTTC.

The gene calls are TRBV28 and TRBJ2-7; 14 bases align to TRBD2. V dropped 3 bases and J dropped 5; count of bases not matched to a gene: 12. CDR3 length: 18 amino acids. From germline, CDR1 is MDHEN and CDR2 SYDVKM. The DNA of the CDR3 is TGTGCCAGCAGTTTCGTGGCGGGACTAGCGGGAGTCGGGGACGAGCAGTACTTC. It is translated as CASSFVAGLAGVGDEQYF.

Turning to this clone: Other DNA sequences within the sample encode an identical CDR3. This chain uses TRBV6-1 with TRBJ1-1, with a possible D match to TRBD1 (5 bases). Deletions cut 5 bases from V and 12 bases from J, with 16 bases between. Germline loops: CDR1 MNHNS, CDR2 SASEGT. The CDR3 runs to 12 residues. The CDR3 loop is CASSSRGPLPFF. CDR3 DNA sequence: TGTGCCAGCAGTAGTAGGGGTCCTCTCCCTTTCTTT.

The table lists this clone with a count of one. This rearrangement joins TRBV9 to TRBJ2-7; D not certain. Trimming took off 0 bases at V and 6 bases at J, with 10 bases between the two ends. Germline CDR1 SGDLS, CDR2 YYNGEE. The CDR3 loop spans 13 amino acids. Written as DNA, the CDR3 is TGTGCCAGCAGCGTAGCAAGCGATGGCGAGCAGTACTTC. Its protein is CASSVASDGEQYF.

The chain is built from TRBV28 and TRBJ1-2; 7 bases fit TRBD1. Germline V gives CDR1 MDHEN, CDR2 SYDVKM. CDR3 length equals 15 residues. V dropped 2 bases and J dropped 2; count of bases not matched to a gene: 5. The CDR3, as DNA: TGTGCCAGCAGTTTAGCCGAGACAGGGAACTATGGCTACACCTTC. Translation: CASSLAETGNYGYTF.

DNA for the CDR3: TGTGCCAGCAGTGTGGACAGGGGGTTTTACGGCTACACCTTC. Translation gives CASSVDRGFYGYTF. V usage is TRBV28 and J usage is TRBJ1-2; 10 bases map to TRBD1. CDR3 size: 14 residues. Germline V CDR1 and CDR2: MDHEN, SYDVKM. V shed 5 bases, J shed 8 bases, and the junction held 8 bases outside the gene matches.

The chain joins TRBV9 to TRBJ1-6; TRBD1 might be the D (5 bases). Germline assignment: CDR1 SGDLS and CDR2 YYNGEE. Trimming removed 4 bases from V and 8 bases from J, with 13 bases in between. The CDR3 has 14 amino acids. The CDR3 is CASSSSWGDSPLHF. The CDR3 bases are TGTGCCAGCAGCTCCTCGTGGGGCGATTCACCCCTCCACTTT.

For the CDR3, the DNA is TGCGCCAGCAGCCAAGGGACAGGGGGCATGGGTGAAAAACTGTTTTTT. This encodes CASSQGTGGMGEKLFF. V is TRBV4-1 and J is TRBJ1-4, with TRBD1 matching over 11 bases. Germline CDR1 MGHRA, CDR2 YSYEKL. CDR3 length: 16 residues. Germline trimming cut 1 base from V and 7 bases from J; bases unmatched to any gene: 5.

This clone showed up just once. The rearrangement uses TRBV7-9 and TRBJ1-2, with 8 bases lining up with TRBD1. This CDR3 comprises 16 residues. CDR1 is SEHNR, CDR2 FQNEAQ, per germline (reference sequence). V lost 5 bases and J lost 1; bases outside the gene matches: 9. Here the CDR3 reads CASSPTRDRSNYGYTF. The CDR3 DNA reads as TGTGCCAGCAGCCCTACCCGGGACAGGAGTAACTATGGCTACACCTTC. The variable domain in full, with the rest retrieved from reference TRBV7-9 and TRBJ1-2, is DTGVSQNPRHKITKRGQNVTFRCDPISEHNRLYWYRQTLGQGPEFLTYFQNEAQLEKSRLLSDRFSAERPKGSFSTLEIQRTEQGDSAMYLCASSPTRDRSNYGYTFGSGTRLTVV.

This clone was detected only a few times. This chain connects TRBV7-2 to TRBJ2-5; D not resolved. CDR3 length: 11 residues. CDR1 SGHTA and CDR2 FQGNSA come from the germline V gene. V lost 4 bases and J lost 2, with 2 bases in between. CDR3 protein: CASSSQETQYF. CDR3 nucleotide sequence: TGTGCCAGCAGCTCGCAAGAGACCCAGTACTTC.

The V and J genes are TRBV7-2 and TRBJ2-3; TRBD2 matches at 7 bases. The CDR3 is 15 residues long. The trim removed 2 bases at V and 3 bases at J, leaving 5 bases unmatched. Germline V gene data show CDR1 as SGHTA and CDR2 as FQGNSA. CDR3 in DNA: TGTGCCAGCAGCTTATCGCGGGGGACGACAGATACGCAGTATTTT. Its translation: CASSLSRGTTDTQYF.

The chain employs TRBV27 and TRBJ2-7; 9 nucleotides line up with TRBD2. J was trimmed by 3 bases and V by 4 bases; bases with no gene match: 7. Germline assignment: CDR1 MNHEY and CDR2 SMNVEV (reference sequence). The CDR3 is 15 residues long. The CDR3 loop is CASSYSGSNVYEQYF. The CDR3 DNA is TGTGCCAGCAGTTATAGCGGGAGTAACGTCTACGAGCAGTACTTC.

V is TRBV27 and J is TRBJ2-7; D possibly corresponds to TRBD2 (6 bases). This CDR3 has 13 residues. Trimming took 4 bases from V and 4 from J, leaving 11 bases between them. Germline V gene sequence: CDR1 MNHEY, CDR2 SMNVEV (reference sequence). The CDR3 sequence: CASSYREPYEQYF. Written as DNA, the CDR3 is TGTGCCAGCAGTTACCGGGAGCCTTACGAGCAGTACTTC.

The chain joins TRBV28 to TRBJ1-4, with D unclear. The CDR3 is 11 residues long. Trimming removed 10 bases at V and 5 bases at J, with 8 bases between. The germline gives CDR1 MDHEN, CDR2 SYDVKM. CDR3 bases: TGTGCCATTGGAGTAAATGAAAAACTGTTTTTT. Translated: CAIGVNEKLFF.

The V call is TRBV5-4, the J call TRBJ2-3; no definite D call. CDR3 length equals 13 residues. Germline CDR1 and CDR2: SGHNT and YYREEE (reference sequence). The germline V and J ends were trimmed by 4 bases and 2 bases, with 8 bases remaining between them. The CDR3 loop reads CASSATNTDTQYF. CDR3 coding DNA: TGTGCCAGCAGCGCAACAAACACAGATACGCAGTATTTT.

V usage is TRBV28 and J usage is TRBJ1-2; 7 bases are a match to TRBD1. V trimming: 6 bases; J trimming: 9 bases; junction bases outside the gene matches: 16. CDR1 is MDHEN and CDR2 is SYDVKM in the germline V gene. The CDR3 sequence is 15 residues long. CDR3 nucleotides: TGTGCCAGCAGATTAACAGGGGTCCCAGGCCTTAGCTACACCTTC. Its translation is CASRLTGVPGLSYTF.

Of note for this clone: No conserved phenylalanine or tryptophan is present at the end of the CDR3, so a read error is the likely explanation. The limits of the CDR3 on the DNA are not certain, so only TCRdb's listed CDR3 is given. The chain uses TRBV27 and TRBJ2-7; TRBD2, as called in the table, went unchecked against the DNA. The CDR3 has 8 amino acids, counting both end residues. Germline V gives CDR1 MNHEY, CDR2 SMNVEV (reference sequence). The CDR3 protein is CASSSVEI.

About this clone: The junction departs from the called germline gene at one end, perhaps through a read error. V and J are TRBV7-3 and TRBJ2-6, with TRBD1 as a possible D gene (6 bases). Germline loops: CDR1 SGHTA, CDR2 FQGTGA. CDR3 length equals 17 residues. As DNA, the CDR3 is TGTGCCAGCGGCTTCCGACAACAGGGTTCCGGGGCCAACGTCCTGACTTTC. Amino acids: CASGFRQQGSGANVLTF.

The rearrangement joins TRBV6-4 to TRBJ1-2, with D hard to call. Germline CDR1 is MRHNA and CDR2 is SNTAGT. The length of the CDR3 is 15 residues. The V and J ends lost 0 bases and 4 bases respectively, with 12 bases between them. The CDR3 DNA sequence: TGTGCCAGCAGTGACTCGAGTCGGGGTGCCTATGGCTACACCTTC. Amino acids: CASSDSSRGAYGYTF.

The chain combines TRBV27 with TRBJ2-1; a possible D gene is TRBD2 (6 bases). Deletions cut 8 bases from V and 2 bases from J, with 10 bases between. In germline, CDR1 is MNHEY, CDR2 SMNVEV (reference sequence). The CDR3 covers 13 residues. The CDR3 nucleotides are TGTGCCAGCGCGGGGCGCCCCTACAATGAGCAGTTCTTC. This gives the protein CASAGRPYNEQFF.

V usage is TRBV6-1 and J usage is TRBJ2-1; possibly TRBD2 for D (7 bases). V was pared by 6 bases and J by 0 bases, with 12 bases between. Germline V gene sequence: CDR1 MNHNS, CDR2 SASEGT. The CDR3 sequence is 15 residues long. The CDR3, as DNA: TGTGCCAGCAGCGGGGGCGGGAGCTCCTACAATGAGCAGTTCTTC. It yields the protein CASSGGGSSYNEQFF.

This clone was detected only once. CDR3: CASRPGTGVVGELFF. As DNA, the CDR3 is TGTGCCAGCAGACCCGGGACAGGGGTGGTCGGGGAGCTGTTTTTT. The chain combines TRBV14 with TRBJ2-2, with 10 nucleotides matching TRBD1. Germline V lookup: CDR1 SGHDN, CDR2 FVKESK. The CDR3 contains 15 residues. The junction had 8 bases not matched to a gene; V was cut back by 6 bases and J by 7 bases.

The rearrangement links TRBV12-5 to TRBJ2-7, with a weak D call TRBD2 (5 bases). The CDR3 runs to 13 residues. Germline V gene data show CDR1 as LGHNT and CDR2 as FRNRAP. The V gene lost 8 bases and the J gene lost 6 bases, with 17 bases spanning the gap. This CDR3 reads CASSRTEVSEQYF. DNA of the CDR3: TGTGCTAGTAGCAGGACTGAAGTCTCCGAGCAGTACTTC.

The V gene is TRBV9, the J gene TRBJ1-1; 12 nucleotides line up with TRBD1. The CDR3 runs to 19 residues. Germline V lookup: CDR1 SGDLS, CDR2 YYNGEE. The J segment lost 5 bases and the V segment lost 4 bases, leaving 18 bases of the junction unmatched. The CDR3 DNA reads as TGTGCCAGCAGCCCCAGGGGTATGAGGGACAGGGGGCTAAGGACTGAAGCTTTCTTT. As protein: CASSPRGMRDRGLRTEAFF.

The V gene is TRBV7-7, the J gene TRBJ2-7; a weak D match, TRBD1 (6 bases). With 7 bases removed from V and 9 bases from J, the gap between germline ends came to 13 bases. Per germline, CDR1 SSHAT and CDR2 FNYEAQ (reference sequence). There are 11 residues in the CDR3. The CDR3 sequence is CASIQGGWQYF. CDR3 coding DNA: TGTGCCAGCATCCAAGGGGGATGGCAGTACTTC.

J is TRBJ1-4 and V is TRBV5-6; TRBD1 is a possible D gene (5 bases). The germline gives CDR1 SGHDT, CDR2 YYEEEE. The CDR3 is 17 residues long. V was shortened by 4 bases and J by 0 bases, with 16 bases between the two germline ends. The CDR3, as DNA: TGTGCCAGCAGCCTTACCGGGACTGGGGCAACTAATGAAAAACTGTTTTTT. It codes for CASSLTGTGATNEKLFF.

The V gene is TRBV5-1, the J gene TRBJ1-1, with TRBD1 as a possible D gene (5 bases). V was clipped by 1 base and J by 4 bases, with 14 bases between them. CDR1 and CDR2 (germline): SGHRS, YFSETQ. The CDR3 extends over 15 amino acids. As DNA, the CDR3 is TGCGCCAGCAGCTTGATTGGGGGGGTGGTCACTGAAGCTTTCTTT. Protein: CASSLIGGVVTEAFF.